What follows describes a single TCR beta chain. PCR primers comprised 60 Vbeta and 13 Jbeta primers. Under the authors' procedure: An analysis performed later counted about 80 million unique TCR beta chains (roughly 11 million of them shared). Only in-frame clones appear in the TCRdb table, and some are missing; sequencing was by immunoSEQ multiplex PCR. V, J and clone size derive from that table, while D and trimming were established from the DNA sequence. Of roughly 99,000 clones in the sample, 77% were seen once. This specimen comes from a study of cytomegalovirus exposure and HLA in healthy donors. Germline V gene sequence: CDR1 SNHLY, CDR2 FYNNEI. Germline trimming cut 7 bases from V and 7 bases from J; bases unmatched to any gene: 8. This CDR3 has 13 amino acids.

Sequenced sample: PBMCs. The sequence was collected from a male donor in good health and CMV-seronegative. The rearrangement uses TRBV2 and TRBJ2-7, with 9 bases lining up with TRBD1. CDR3 sequence: CASTYRGRKEQYF. The CDR3 coding sequence is TGTGCCAGCACCTACAGGGGGCGCAAGGAGCAGTACTTC.